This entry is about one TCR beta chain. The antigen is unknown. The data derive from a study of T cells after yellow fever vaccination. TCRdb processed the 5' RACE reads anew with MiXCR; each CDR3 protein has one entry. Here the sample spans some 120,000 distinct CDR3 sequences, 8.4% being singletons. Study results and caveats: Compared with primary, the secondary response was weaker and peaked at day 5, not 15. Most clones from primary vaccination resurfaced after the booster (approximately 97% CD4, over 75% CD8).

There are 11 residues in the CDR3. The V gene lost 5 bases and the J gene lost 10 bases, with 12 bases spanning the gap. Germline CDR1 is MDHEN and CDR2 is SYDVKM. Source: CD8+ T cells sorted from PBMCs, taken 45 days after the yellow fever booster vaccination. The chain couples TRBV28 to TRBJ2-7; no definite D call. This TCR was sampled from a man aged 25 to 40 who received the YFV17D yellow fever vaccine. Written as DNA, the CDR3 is TGTGCCAGCAGTCTCGGAGTGGACCAGTACTTC. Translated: CASSLGVDQYF.